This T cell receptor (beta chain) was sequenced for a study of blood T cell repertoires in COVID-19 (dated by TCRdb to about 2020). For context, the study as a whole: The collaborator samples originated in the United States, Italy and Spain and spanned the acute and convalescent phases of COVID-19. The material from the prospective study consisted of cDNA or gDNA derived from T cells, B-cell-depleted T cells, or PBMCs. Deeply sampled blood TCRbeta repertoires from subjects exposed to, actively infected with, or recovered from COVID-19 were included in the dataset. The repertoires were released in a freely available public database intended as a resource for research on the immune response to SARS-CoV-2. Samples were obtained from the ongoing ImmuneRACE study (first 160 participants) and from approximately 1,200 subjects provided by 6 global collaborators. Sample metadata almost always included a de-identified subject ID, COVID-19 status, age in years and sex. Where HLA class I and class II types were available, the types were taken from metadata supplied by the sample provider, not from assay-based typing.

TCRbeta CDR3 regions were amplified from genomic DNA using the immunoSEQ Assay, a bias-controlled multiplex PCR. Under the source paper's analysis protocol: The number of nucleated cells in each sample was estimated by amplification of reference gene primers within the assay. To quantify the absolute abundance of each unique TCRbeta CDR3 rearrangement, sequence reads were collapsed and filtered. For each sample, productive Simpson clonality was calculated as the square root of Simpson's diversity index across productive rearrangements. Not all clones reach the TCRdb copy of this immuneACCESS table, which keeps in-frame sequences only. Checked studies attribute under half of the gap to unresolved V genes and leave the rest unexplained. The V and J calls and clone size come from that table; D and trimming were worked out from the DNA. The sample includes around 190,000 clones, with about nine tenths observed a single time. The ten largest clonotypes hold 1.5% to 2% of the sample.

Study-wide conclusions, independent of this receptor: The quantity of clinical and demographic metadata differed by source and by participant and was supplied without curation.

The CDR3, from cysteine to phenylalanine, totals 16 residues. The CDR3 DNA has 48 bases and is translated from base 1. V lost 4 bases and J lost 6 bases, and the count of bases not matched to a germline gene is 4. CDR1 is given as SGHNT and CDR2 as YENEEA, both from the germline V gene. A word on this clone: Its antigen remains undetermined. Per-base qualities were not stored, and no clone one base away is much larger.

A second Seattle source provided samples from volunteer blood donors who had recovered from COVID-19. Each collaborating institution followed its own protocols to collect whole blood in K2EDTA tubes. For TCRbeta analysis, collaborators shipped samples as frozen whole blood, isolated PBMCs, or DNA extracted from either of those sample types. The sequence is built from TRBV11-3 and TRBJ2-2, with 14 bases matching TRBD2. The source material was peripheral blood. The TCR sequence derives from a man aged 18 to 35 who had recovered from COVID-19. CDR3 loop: CASSSGTSGSAGELFF. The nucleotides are TGTGCCAGCAGCTCCGGGACTAGCGGGAGTGCCGGGGAGCTGTTTTTT.